This TCR beta chain was captured in a study of cytomegalovirus exposure and HLA in healthy donors. Broader study findings: The authors considered a cluster of highly shared sequence variants likely to be a sequencing artifact.

PCR used 60 Vbeta primers and 13 Jbeta primers. Authors' data handling: An analysis that came later counted 80 million or so unique TCR beta chains, approximately 10 million shared. TCRdb's table, derived via immunoSEQ multiplex PCR, lists solely in-frame clones and lacks some. The V and J calls and clone size come from that table; D and trimming were worked out from the DNA. The data show roughly 96,000 clones, with about four fifths seen just once and about 14% held by the top ten. J gave up 8 bases and V 0 bases, and 10 bases lay outside the gene matches. The CDR3 has 17 residues. About this clone itself: What it binds is unknown.

This clonotype originated in a woman in her 70s in good health and CMV-seropositive. V usage is TRBV23-1 and J usage is TRBJ2-1; 10 positions match TRBD1. TRBV23-1 is an open reading frame, and its role is uncertain. Source material: PBMCs. CDR3 in DNA: TGCGCCAGCAGTCAATCGGAACCGGGACAGGGGTCGGATGAGCAGTTCTTC. Protein sequence: CASSQSEPGQGSDEQFF.